This section outlines one T cell receptor (beta chain) sequence together with its context. Its recognized antigen is unknown. Base qualities are not provided; no much larger clone lies one nucleotide away. Including the terminal cysteine and phenylalanine, the CDR3 comprises 13 residues. Just CDR3 DNA is preserved here, 39 bases in frame from base 1. After removal of 0 bases from V and 5 bases from J, the junction retains 0 bases not matched to a gene. The germline V gene encodes CDR1 SGHAT and CDR2 FQNNGV. This specimen comes from a study of T cell responses to AZD1222 COVID-19 vaccine (dated by TCRdb to about 2021). Context from the whole study: AZD1222 recipients given second doses at about 4 weeks or at about 12 weeks were pooled, since spike-specific TCR depth and breadth were not found to differ between the two schedules. TCR sequencing was performed for 233 trial participants, of whom roughly 200 were given two doses of AZD1222 and 26 were given two doses of MenACWY control vaccine. Trial participants were enrolled by age into subgroups of 18-55, 56-69 and 70-plus years, and around 150, 28 and 57 TCR-sequenced participants, respectively, were included in these subgroups.

Results and caveats for the whole study, not just this receptor: Most participants were white British and females outnumbered males, and the authors suggested that clonal diversity may have been underestimated. After two AZD1222 doses, spike-specific TCR breadth and depth were significantly higher than at day 0 and than in MenACWY recipients. In the small 56-69-year group, the increase in depth fell short of significance, most likely because of low power. Conclusions about previously exposed vaccinees were limited because only 6 or 7 AZD1222 recipients were SARS-CoV-2 seropositive at baseline. Because no day 14 peak-response samples were available, repertoires were characterized only after the peak T cell response. Vaccine-associated CD4 TCRs spanned the whole spike protein, with dominant responses in regions 160-218 and 743-854. Nearly half of unique spike-specific TCRs reportedly recognized epitopes outside regions mutated in the B.1.351 and B.1.1.7 variants.

The time point label on this specimen signifies: baseline before first vaccination. The vaccinee samples were drawn from two UK trials, COV001 and COV002, one of which was a single-blind randomized controlled phase 2/3 trial testing AZD1222 (ChAdOx1 nCoV-19) in healthy adults. Trial participant PBMC samples were collected at day 0 and day 28 after the second dose for TCRbeta chain sequencing. The CDR3 regions of human TCRbeta chains were analyzed by immunosequencing. In the original analysis: Repertoire TCRs were checked for matches against a reference library of SARS-CoV-2-specific TCRs that had been generated using the MIRA antigen-specificity platform. Breadth meant the fraction of unique TCRs that were SARS-CoV-2-associated, whereas depth meant the fraction of total T cells that were SARS-CoV-2-associated. Using the MIRA data, every spike-specific TCR was mapped to the spike region that the TCR reacted to and assigned to either a CD4 or a CD8 class. Log10-transformed breadth and depth values were compared by one-way ANOVA with Sidak's multiple comparisons tests. TCRdb mirrors the immuneACCESS table, restricted to in-frame sequences. Some clones are absent from its copies; in checked studies, under half trace to an unresolved V gene, and the reason for the others is unknown. V, J and clone size are taken as reported in that table, and D and trimming were inferred from the DNA itself. For this sample the table gives 100,000 to 120,000 clones, of which around 87% were detected only once. 2% to 3% of the sample goes to the ten largest clones.

Sequences were derived from peripheral blood, sampled on day 0 of AZD1222 vaccination. The V and J genes are TRBV11-2 and TRBJ1-2; 7 central bases correspond to TRBD1. The clonotype was recovered from an adult in good health. The sequenced DNA is TGTGCCAGCAGCTTAGACAGGGGGTATGGCTACACCTTC. Translated, it reads CASSLDRGYGYTF.